This T cell receptor beta chain was documented in a study of a mutant IDH1 vaccine in newly diagnosed glioma. For the study at large: Earlier therapy was either radiotherapy, temozolomide, or both, and most got both. The study, taken as a whole, reports: Researchers report vaccine-induced immune responses in about 94% of patients.

Method: immunoSEQ multiplex PCR; TCRdb's copy keeps in-frame clones and lacks some. Among about 26,000 clones listed, under 85% were seen once. Stated time point: week 5, during vaccination. A single vaccine dose contained 300 ug of mutant IDH1 20-mer peptide, and topical imiquimod was used with it. Germline assignment: CDR1 MDHEN and CDR2 SYDVKM. The V and J ends lost 2 bases and 1 base respectively, with 8 bases between them. CDR3 length: 14 residues. As to this clone: Its matching antigen is unknown.

This TCR derives from a man aged 40-50 years with glioma. Some clones in this sample may be carry-over from other donors' samples. Material: PBMCs, obtained from a glioma patient whose treatment included an IDH1 peptide vaccine. The genes are TRBV28 and TRBJ1-1; D is undetermined. The CDR3 is CASSLDGQNTEAFF. CDR3 nucleotide sequence: TGTGCCAGCAGTTTAGACGGCCAGAACACTGAAGCTTTCTTT.